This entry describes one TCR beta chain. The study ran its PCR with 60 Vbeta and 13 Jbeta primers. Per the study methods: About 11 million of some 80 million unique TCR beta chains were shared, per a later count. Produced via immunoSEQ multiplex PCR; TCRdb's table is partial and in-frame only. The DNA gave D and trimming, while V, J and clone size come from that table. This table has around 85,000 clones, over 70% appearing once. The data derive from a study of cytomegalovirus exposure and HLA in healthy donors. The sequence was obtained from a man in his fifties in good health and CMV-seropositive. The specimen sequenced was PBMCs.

CDR3 residues: CASSLEGRANYNEQFF. The CDR3 nucleotides read TGTGCCAGCAGCTTAGAGGGGAGGGCGAACTACAATGAGCAGTTCTTC. The chain links TRBV11-2 to TRBJ2-1; the match to TRBD2 covers 7 bases. Germline V gene sequence: CDR1 SGHAT, CDR2 FQNNGV. This CDR3 contains 16 residues. Unmatched junction bases numbered 5, after V lost 0 bases and J lost 3 bases. Full variable domain (outside the CDR3, taken from reference TRBV11-2 and TRBJ2-1): EAGVAQSPRYKIIEKRQSVAFWCNPISGHATLYWYQQILGQGPKLLIQFQNNGVVDDSQLPKDRFSAERLKGVDSTLKIQPAKLEDSAVYLCASSLEGRANYNEQFFGPGTRLTVL.